Below are 31 T cell receptor beta chains sequenced from a single sample in a study of shared clonotypes between healthy human individuals. Profiling relied on immunoSEQ multiplex PCR, and the TCRdb table lists in-frame clones only, not all of them. The sample yields about 2,200,000 clones, more than 85% seen once. Naivety among CD8 cells was defined by CD45RO negativity and positive CCR7 selection, thereby excluding terminally differentiated effector memory CD45RA+ cells. Sequenced: naive CD8+ T cells from PBMCs. These receptors were collected from a man aged 18 to 35 in good health. Some clones in this sample may be carry-over from other donors' samples.

This chain uses TRBV5-1 with TRBJ1-4; 10 bases are a match to TRBD1. The V gene end was trimmed by 2 bases and the J gene end by 8 bases; junction bases not matched to a gene: 9. The CDR3 is 16 amino acids. Germline CDR1 reads SGHRS; CDR2 reads YFSETQ. The CDR3 DNA sequence: TGCGCCAGCAGCTTAGATACCGGGACAGGGGAGGAAAAACTGTTTTTT. Its translation is CASSLDTGTGEEKLFF.

The rearrangement links TRBV29-1 to TRBJ1-4; tentatively, D is TRBD1 (6 bases). Germline CDR1 and CDR2: SQVTM and ANQGSEA. With 7 bases removed from V and 4 bases from J, the gap between germline ends came to 22 bases. The CDR3 length is 16 residues. CDR3 loop: CSGAGVGEGDNEKLFF. CDR3 sequence (DNA): TGCAGCGGTGCAGGCGTCGGGGAGGGGGATAATGAAAAACTGTTTTTT. The whole variable domain, remainder taken from reference TRBV29-1 and TRBJ1-4, is SAVISQKPSRDICQRGTSLTIQCQVDSQVTMMFWYRQQPGQSLTLIATANQGSEATYESGFVIDKFPISRPNLTFSTLTVSNMSPEDSSIYLCSGAGVGEGDNEKLFFGSGTQLSVL.

The chain recombines TRBV29-1 with TRBJ2-3, with D perhaps assigned TRBD1 or TRBD2 (5 bases each). The V gene lost 1 base and the J gene lost 2 bases, with 16 bases spanning the gap. The CDR3 has 16 residues. Germline CDR1 is SQVTM and CDR2 is ANQGSEA. CDR3: CSVEGVDGTLTDTQYF. The CDR3 coding sequence is TGCAGCGTTGAAGGTGTAGACGGGACGCTCACAGATACGCAGTATTTT.

V gene TRBV4-3 combines with J gene TRBJ2-1, with D perhaps matching TRBD2 (6 bases). The CDR3 has 16 residues. The germline V gene has CDR1 LGHNA and CDR2 YSLEER. Trimming took 0 bases from V and 0 from J, leaving 9 bases between them. The CDR3 DNA reads as TGCGCCAGCAGCCAAGACCTAGCGAGCTCCTACAATGAGCAGTTCTTC. It yields the protein CASSQDLASSYNEQFF.

The chain is built from TRBV5-8 and TRBJ2-7, with D possibly being TRBD2 (6 bases). V was shortened by 2 bases and J by 6 bases, with 12 bases between the two germline ends. The CDR3 has 13 residues. The germline V gene has CDR1 SGHTS and CDR2 YDEGEE. The CDR3 here is CASSFGTPLEQYF. CDR3 nucleotides: TGTGCCAGCAGCTTCGGGACTCCCCTCGAGCAGTACTTC.

This clone has only a few counts. The V call is TRBV7-2, the J call TRBJ1-3; D might be TRBD1 (5 bases). The V end lost 8 bases, the J end lost 8 bases, and 13 bases lay between the germline ends. Germline V CDR1 and CDR2: SGHTA, FQGNSA. This CDR3 is 12 amino acids long. CDR3 in DNA: TGTGCCAGCGGACGGGTCAGGGACACCATATATTTT. It codes for CASGRVRDTIYF.

This clone is a singleton in its sample. The same CDR3 is also encoded by other DNA sequences in this sample. The V call is TRBV7-9, the J call TRBJ2-7; possible D gene TRBD2, 6 bases. Germline V gives CDR1 SEHNR, CDR2 FQNEAQ (reference sequence). Trimming took off 5 bases at V and 3 bases at J, with 11 bases between the two ends. The CDR3 runs to 13 residues. The CDR3 loop is CASSRGTSYEQYF. The CDR3 DNA reads TGTGCCAGCAGCCGCGGGACGAGCTACGAGCAGTACTTC. The full variable domain, completed using reference TRBV7-9 and TRBJ2-7, is DTGVSQNPRHKITKRGQNVTFRCDPISEHNRLYWYRQTLGQGPEFLTYFQNEAQLEKSRLLSDRFSAERPKGSFSTLEIQRTEQGDSAMYLCASSRGTSYEQYFGPGTRLTVT.

The chain couples TRBV14 to TRBJ2-3; D is unresolved. Germline CDR1 reads SGHDN; CDR2 reads FVKESK. This CDR3 has 15 residues. V gave up 3 bases and J gave up 2 bases, with 12 bases separating them. The CDR3, as DNA: TGTGCCAGCAGCCAGGATGAATATTCCACAGATACGCAGTATTTT. It encodes CASSQDEYSTDTQYF.

Only one count was recorded for this clone. The V and J genes are TRBV7-3 and TRBJ1-3; D gene uncertain. This CDR3 comprises 13 residues. The germline gives CDR1 SGHTA, CDR2 FQGTGA. The V end lost 2 bases, the J end lost 4 bases, and 6 bases lay between the germline ends. The CDR3: CASSLGGGNTIYF. The DNA of the CDR3 is TGTGCCAGCAGCTTAGGTGGAGGAAACACCATATATTTT.

This clone was picked up a small number of times. Here the CDR3 DNA reads TGTGCCAGCAGTTTGGGACAGCAATACACTGAAGCTTTCTTT. Protein product: CASSLGQQYTEAFF. This rearrangement joins TRBV27 to TRBJ1-1, with 7 nucleotides matching TRBD1. This CDR3 is built from 14 residues. CDR1 is MNHEY, CDR2 SMNVEV, per germline (reference sequence). Trimming cost V 3 bases and J 3 bases; bases outside gene matches: 4.

This clone was detected once. The gene calls are TRBV4-1 and TRBJ2-3; 10 nucleotides agree with TRBD1. V was pared by 1 base and J by 0 bases, with 4 bases of the junction left unmatched. The germline gives CDR1 MGHRA, CDR2 YSYEKL. The CDR3 totals 17 residues. CDR3 sequence reads: CASSQVGTGDSTDTQYF. The DNA for the CDR3 is TGCGCCAGCAGCCAAGTTGGGACAGGGGATAGCACAGATACGCAGTATTTT.

For this clone: At one end the junction does not follow the germline gene, possibly because of a read error. The rearrangement joins TRBV11-2 to TRBJ2-6; 9 nucleotides line up with TRBD1. The CDR3 runs 19 residues. Per germline, CDR1 SGHAT and CDR2 FQNNGV. In nucleotides, the CDR3 is TGTGCCAGCAGGAACCGAGCCCGGGACAGGGTTACTGGGGTCAACGTCCTGACTTTC. It encodes CASRNRARDRVTGVNVLTF.

To note about this clone: Other nucleotide sequences in the sample specify the same CDR3. V is TRBV7-9 and J is TRBJ1-3; D remains unclear. Germline lookup yields CDR1 SEHNR and CDR2 FQNEAQ (reference sequence). This CDR3 is built from 14 residues. V was shortened by 5 bases and J by 0 bases, with 8 bases between the two germline ends. CDR3 bases: TGTGCCAGCAGCCCCGAAAGCTCTGGAAACACCATATATTTT. Its translation: CASSPESSGNTIYF. The full variable domain, in which reference TRBV7-9 and TRBJ1-3 provide the parts outside the CDR3, is DTGVSQNPRHKITKRGQNVTFRCDPISEHNRLYWYRQTLGQGPEFLTYFQNEAQLEKSRLLSDRFSAERPKGSFSTLEIQRTEQGDSAMYLCASSPESSGNTIYFGEGSWLTVV.

V and J are TRBV7-9 and TRBJ1-2; D ambiguous. CDR1 SEHNR and CDR2 FQNEAQ come from the germline V gene (reference sequence). The CDR3 loop spans 15 amino acids. V lost 1 base and J 4 bases, leaving 13 bases between the germline ends. CDR3 amino acids: CASSLVVPILYGYTF. In nucleotides, the CDR3 is TGTGCCAGCAGCTTAGTGGTCCCGATTCTCTATGGCTACACCTTC.

V gene TRBV7-8 combines with J gene TRBJ2-6; D uncertain. The V gene lost 5 bases and the J gene lost 4 bases, with 9 bases spanning the gap. Germline V gives CDR1 SGHVS, CDR2 FQNEAQ. The CDR3 has 14 amino acids. The CDR3 here is CASSTPGGANVLTF. In DNA, the CDR3 is TGTGCCAGCAGCACCCCCGGAGGGGCCAACGTCCTGACTTTC.

This clone came up a few times. The chain employs TRBV7-6 and TRBJ2-2; D call uncertain. Looked up from germline, CDR1 is SGHVS and CDR2 is FNYEAQ. The CDR3 covers 16 residues. V was cut by 4 bases and J by 0 bases, with 12 bases left in between. The CDR3 region is CASSSKMLPNTGELFF. In nucleotides, the CDR3 is TGTGCCAGCAGCTCCAAGATGTTGCCGAACACCGGGGAGCTGTTTTTT.

CDR3 sequence (DNA): TGTGCCAGCAGTCCCGCGGGCGGGGGTACCGAGCAGTACTTC. Its protein product is CASSPAGGGTEQYF. V usage is TRBV28 and J usage is TRBJ2-7; 7 nucleotides match TRBD2. The germline gives CDR1 MDHEN, CDR2 SYDVKM. The CDR3 length is 14 residues. V was pared by 5 bases and J by 6 bases, with 10 bases of the junction left unmatched.

The chain uses TRBV19 and TRBJ2-2, with TRBD1 matching 12 bases. This CDR3 has 17 residues. With 7 bases clipped from V and 6 bases from J, the junction kept 12 bases outside the gene matches. Germline assignment: CDR1 LNHDA and CDR2 SQIVND (reference sequence). The CDR3 reads CASIRDRGRINAGELFF. Written as DNA, the CDR3 is TGTGCCAGTATACGGGACAGGGGGCGAATTAACGCCGGGGAGCTGTTTTTT.

This chain links TRBV10-3 with TRBJ1-1; TRBD1 is a possible D gene (6 bases). The V and J ends lost 11 bases and 1 base respectively, with 11 bases between them. This CDR3 is 12 amino acids long. Germline lookup yields CDR1 ENHRY and CDR2 SYGVKD. In DNA, the CDR3 is TGTGCCGCCCAACAGGGGAACACTGAAGCTTTCTTT. Its translation: CAAQQGNTEAFF.

This chain connects TRBV6-4 to TRBJ2-2, with TRBD2 identical over 13 bases. This CDR3 is built from 16 residues. Per the germline V gene, CDR1 is MRHNA and CDR2 is SNTAGT. V shed 3 bases, J shed 5 bases, and the junction held 3 bases outside the gene matches. The CDR3 DNA sequence: TGTGCCAGCAGTGAAGGGGGACTAGCGGGGACCGGGGAGCTGTTTTTT. This sequence encodes CASSEGGLAGTGELFF.

The chain carries TRBV7-9 and TRBJ1-1, with 7 bases aligning to TRBD1. Trimming at V came to 5 bases and at J to 1 base, leaving 7 bases not matched to a gene. CDR1 and CDR2 (germline): SEHNR, FQNEAQ (reference sequence). This CDR3 has 15 residues. CDR3 in amino acids: CASSIPQGGNTEAFF. DNA for the CDR3: TGTGCCAGCAGCATACCTCAGGGGGGGAACACTGAAGCTTTCTTT.

The chain is built from TRBV27 and TRBJ2-5, with D tentatively TRBD1 (5 bases). This CDR3 has 15 amino acids. The V end lost 0 bases, the J end lost 4 bases, and 12 bases lay between the germline ends. In germline, CDR1 is MNHEY, CDR2 SMNVEV (reference sequence). The CDR3 sequence is CASSLSMQGGETQYF. The CDR3 DNA reads as TGTGCCAGCAGTTTATCGATGCAGGGCGGAGAGACCCAGTACTTC.

The V call is TRBV7-9, the J call TRBJ2-7; D possibly uses TRBD1 or TRBD2 (5 bases each). The CDR3 contains 13 residues. The germline V and J ends were trimmed by 6 bases and 3 bases, with 12 bases remaining between them. Germline V gene data show CDR1 as SEHNR and CDR2 as FQNEAQ (reference sequence). The DNA for the CDR3 is TGTGCCAGCAGGTCTGGGACGTTCTACGAGCAGTACTTC. Translating it yields CASRSGTFYEQYF. Variable domain in full (rest from reference TRBV7-9 and TRBJ2-7): DTGVSQNPRHKITKRGQNVTFRCDPISEHNRLYWYRQTLGQGPEFLTYFQNEAQLEKSRLLSDRFSAERPKGSFSTLEIQRTEQGDSAMYLCASRSGTFYEQYFGPGTRLTVT.

The chain carries TRBV29-1 and TRBJ2-7; 7 bases are shared with TRBD1. The CDR3 is made up of 15 amino acids. The V gene end was trimmed by 6 bases and the J gene end by 3 bases; junction bases not matched to a gene: 14. Germline lookup yields CDR1 SQVTM and CDR2 ANQGSEA. The chain's CDR3 is CSVERTGRIFYEQYF. DNA of the CDR3: TGCAGCGTCGAAAGGACAGGACGAATTTTCTACGAGCAGTACTTC.

The V gene is TRBV6-1, the J gene TRBJ1-3; 7 nucleotides agree with TRBD1. The trim removed 1 base at V and 4 bases at J, leaving 13 bases unmatched. CDR3 length equals 18 residues. Germline CDR1 reads MNHNS; CDR2 reads SASEGT. CDR3 region: CASSEEVIGGVRGNTIYF. The CDR3 region has the DNA TGTGCCAGCAGTGAAGAGGTGATAGGGGGCGTTCGGGGAAACACCATATATTTT.

V gene TRBV7-8 combines with J gene TRBJ1-1; no clear D. This CDR3 comprises 14 residues. Trimming left V 0 bases short and J 0 bases short, with 5 bases between. Germline CDR1 and CDR2: SGHVS and FQNEAQ. The CDR3 DNA is TGTGCCAGCAGCTTAGCGAGGGTGAACACTGAAGCTTTCTTT. Its protein product is CASSLARVNTEAFF. Using reference TRBV7-8 and TRBJ1-1 for the parts outside the CDR3, the full variable domain is GAGVSQSPRYKVAKRGQDVALRCDPISGHVSLFWYQQALGQGPEFLTYFQNEAQLDKSGLPSDRFFAERPEGSVSTLKIQRTQQEDSAVYLCASSLARVNTEAFFGQGTRLTVV.

Notes on this clone: This sample includes further DNA sequences coding for the same CDR3. The chain employs TRBV28 and TRBJ2-3, with D perhaps TRBD2 (6 bases). The V gene lost 5 bases and the J gene lost 4 bases, with 16 bases spanning the gap. In germline, CDR1 is MDHEN, CDR2 SYDVKM. The length of the CDR3 is 15 residues. This CDR3 reads CASSTAPGRPDTQYF. CDR3 in DNA: TGTGCCAGCAGTACCGCCCCGGGGAGGCCAGATACGCAGTATTTT.

This chain uses TRBV27 with TRBJ2-3; 8 bases map to TRBD1. This CDR3 contains 18 residues. Trimming at V came to 4 bases and at J to 3 bases, leaving 15 bases not matched to a gene. Germline assignment: CDR1 MNHEY and CDR2 SMNVEV (reference sequence). CDR3 region: CASSSPSAGGVGTDTQYF. The DNA for the CDR3 is TGTGCCAGCAGTTCCCCGAGTGCAGGGGGCGTTGGGACAGATACGCAGTATTTT.

The count of this clone is one. Written as DNA, the CDR3 is TGTGCCAGCAGCCCACTTTCCGTCGTAGCGGGAGGGCTAGAGACCCAGTACTTC. Its translation: CASSPLSVVAGGLETQYF. V is TRBV7-9 and J is TRBJ2-5; TRBD2 agrees at 11 bases. Trimming cost V 5 bases and J 4 bases; bases outside gene matches: 15. This CDR3 is built from 18 residues. Germline V gene sequence: CDR1 SEHNR, CDR2 FQNEAQ (reference sequence).

The sample holds one count of this clone. CDR3 DNA sequence: TGTGCCAGCAGCCATCAACAGGGGGGGCCCTACAATGAGCAGTTCTTC. Its protein product is CASSHQQGGPYNEQFF. This chain connects TRBV4-2 to TRBJ2-1, with D perhaps TRBD1 (8 bases). V was cut by 3 bases and J by 2 bases, with 14 bases left in between. CDR3 size: 16 residues. CDR1 and CDR2 from the germline V gene are LGHNA and YNFKEQ.

This chain links TRBV13 with TRBJ1-2, with 8 bases that match TRBD1. CDR3 length: 14 amino acids. The V gene's germline CDR1 is PRHDT and CDR2 FYEKMQ (reference sequence). With 4 bases clipped from V and 8 bases from J, the junction kept 9 bases outside the gene matches. The CDR3 DNA is TGTGCCAGCAGCTACGGGACAGGCAGTCTGGGCTACACCTTC. Translation gives CASSYGTGSLGYTF.